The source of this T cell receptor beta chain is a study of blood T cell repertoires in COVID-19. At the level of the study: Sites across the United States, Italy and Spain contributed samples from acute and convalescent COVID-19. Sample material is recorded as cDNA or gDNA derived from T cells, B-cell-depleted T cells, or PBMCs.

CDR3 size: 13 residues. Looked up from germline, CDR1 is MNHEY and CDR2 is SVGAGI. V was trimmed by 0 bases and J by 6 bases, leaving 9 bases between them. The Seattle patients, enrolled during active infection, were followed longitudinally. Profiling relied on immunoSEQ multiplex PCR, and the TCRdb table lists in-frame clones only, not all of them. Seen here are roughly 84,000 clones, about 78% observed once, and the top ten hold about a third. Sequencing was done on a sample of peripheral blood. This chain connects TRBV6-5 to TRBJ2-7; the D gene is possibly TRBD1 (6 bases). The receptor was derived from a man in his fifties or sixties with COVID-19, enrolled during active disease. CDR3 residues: CASSYSGTLEQYF. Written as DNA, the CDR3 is TGTGCCAGCAGTTACTCAGGGACACTCGAGCAGTACTTC.